What follows is one TCR beta chain and its context. Its specificity is unknown. This could be a read error, since a much larger clone is one nucleotide away. These data belong to a study of T-cell reconstitution after alpha-beta-depleted transplantation in children. The germline V and J ends were trimmed by 3 bases and 5 bases, with 8 bases remaining between them. This CDR3 comprises 12 residues. Germline V gene data show CDR1 as SGHRS and CDR2 as YFSETQ. Study conclusions and caveats: T-cell numbers and diversity, one year after transplant, stemmed largely from T cells that were newly produced.

A TCRbeta library incorporating unique molecular identifiers was prepared. In TCRdb, the PCR reads were re-called with MiXCR into one record per CDR3 protein. The sample shows approximately 500,000 distinct CDR3 sequences, 8% to 11% of them seen only once. The receptor comes from a child aged 2 to 15 with inherited bone marrow failure, due to receive a stem cell transplant. Specimen: PBMCs, collected before TCRalphabeta/CD19-depleted stem cell transplant. The chain has TRBV5-1 and TRBJ1-2; D is perhaps TRBD1 (5 bases). CDR3 DNA sequence: TGCGCCAGCAGCTGCGACAGTTATGGCTACACCTTC. It codes for CASSCDSYGYTF.